A single T cell receptor (beta chain) is shown here with its context. Antigen: not known. Naive CD8 cells, CD45RO-negative and positively selected for CCR7, excluded terminally differentiated effector memory CD45RA+ cells. The length of the CDR3 is 18 residues. V lost 2 bases to trimming and J lost 7 bases, with 27 bases between them. From germline, CDR1 is MNHEY and CDR2 SMNVEV (reference sequence). Sequencing used immunoSEQ multiplex PCR; TCRdb keeps in-frame clones, though not all of them. The table includes around 550,000 clones, around 95% detected once. The source of the sample is a study of shared clonotypes between healthy human individuals. Across the whole study: The study drew on two women and a few men aged 18 to 49 as donors. Findings and limits, study-wide: Rarefaction demonstrated incomplete sorted-subset sequencing despite large depth. Non-shared clonotypes showed lower generation probabilities than clonotypes common to all four donors. Compared with memory subsets, naive subsets generally had larger estimated richness.

Input material: naive CD8+ T cells sorted from blood. This TCR derives from a woman aged 25 to 39 in good health. The chain employs TRBV27 and TRBJ2-7; D may be TRBD2 (6 bases). The CDR3 coding sequence is TGTGCCAGCAGTTTAACCCCCCCGGACCGGGACTCTTCTAGAGAGCAGTACTTC. Translated, it gives CASSLTPPDRDSSREQYF.